This TCR beta chain is drawn from a study of T cells in narcolepsy. Study-wide background: Patients with NT1 or NT2 and healthy control donors were enrolled.

Profiled with immunoSEQ multiplex PCR; TCRdb holds only in-frame clones, not every one. The data show over 40,000 clones, more than 70% seen once. The V gene lost 5 bases and the J gene lost 3 bases, with 16 bases spanning the gap. The CDR3 spans 15 residues. The germline V gene has CDR1 MDHEN and CDR2 SYDVKM. Note on this clone: Antigen unknown.

Study-wide results and caveats: Same-patient CSF and blood CD4+ T cell clonotypes included HCRT-specific and TRIB2-specific autoreactive ones.

V usage is TRBV28 and J usage is TRBJ1-1; D gene ambiguous. Material for sequencing was CD45RA- memory CD4+ T cells from PBMCs. The receptor's source is a human donor with narcolepsy. CDR3 sequence reads: CASSPGFAGYTEAFF. DNA of the CDR3: TGTGCCAGCAGTCCGGGCTTTGCGGGGTACACTGAAGCTTTCTTT.